Described below is a single T cell receptor beta chain sequence and its context. Its antigen remains unidentified. The PCR had 60 Vbeta and 13 Jbeta primers. Measured with immunoSEQ multiplex PCR; TCRdb has only the in-frame clones, and not every one. This sample has some 150,000 clones, with 70% to 90% found just once. This record belongs to a study of cytomegalovirus exposure and HLA in healthy donors. Study results and limitations: For TCR beta chains, V- and J-gene trimming was later linked to a missense DCLRE1C variant.

CDR1 is MGHRA and CDR2 is YSYEKL in the germline V gene. There are 16 residues in the CDR3. The V segment lost 5 bases and the J segment 0 bases; nucleotides outside the gene matches: 9. The sample was PBMCs. The chain combines TRBV4-1 with TRBJ1-2; 7 bases align to TRBD1. This clonotype was sampled from a woman in her 30s in good health and CMV-seronegative. CDR3 in amino acids: CASSVGTAFSNYGYTF. CDR3 bases: TGCGCCAGCAGCGTTGGGACAGCGTTTTCTAACTATGGCTACACCTTC.